The 20 T cell receptor beta chains in this list originate from one sample, sequenced in a study of immune cell composition in non-small cell lung cancer. Assay used: immunoSEQ multiplex PCR; TCRdb lists only in-frame clones, some missing. The sample yields about 10,000 clones, 68% seen once. Material: lung tumor tissue. Source of these receptors: a human donor with non-small cell lung cancer.

V is TRBV12-5 and J is TRBJ2-7, with 8 positions matching TRBD1. CDR1 is LGHNT, CDR2 FRNRAP, per germline. The CDR3 covers 14 residues. The trim removed 6 bases at V and 7 bases at J, leaving 11 bases unmatched. The CDR3 bases are TGTGCTAGTGGCCGGGGACAGGACGGTTGGGAGCAGTACTTC. Amino acid sequence: CASGRGQDGWEQYF. The whole variable domain, remainder taken from reference TRBV12-5 and TRBJ2-7, is DARVTQTPRHKVTEMGQEVTMRCQPILGHNTVFWYRQTMMQGLELLAYFRNRAPLDDSGMPKDRFSAEMPDATLATLKIQPSEPRDSAVYFCASGRGQDGWEQYFGPGTRLTVT.

The V and J genes are TRBV7-2 and TRBJ2-1; D gene ambiguous. Trimming cost V 1 base and J 2 bases, with 3 bases left between them. The CDR3 covers 13 residues. CDR1 and CDR2 (germline): SGHTA, FQGNSA. The DNA of the CDR3 is TGTGCCAGCAGCTTAGGGGCCTACAATGAGCAGTTCTTC. Translated: CASSLGAYNEQFF. The complete variable domain, with remaining parts taken from reference TRBV7-2 and TRBJ2-1, reads GAGVSQSPSNKVTEKGKDVELRCDPISGHTALYWYRQSLGQGLEFLIYFQGNSAPDKSGLPSDRFSAERTGGSVSTLTIQRTQQEDSAVYLCASSLGAYNEQFFGPGTRLTVL.

The chain carries TRBV19 and TRBJ1-2; D ambiguous. The germline V and J ends were trimmed by 2 bases and 2 bases, with 18 bases remaining between them. Looked up from germline, CDR1 is LNHDA and CDR2 is SQIVND (reference sequence). The CDR3 length is 17 residues. The CDR3 DNA sequence: TGTGCCAGTAGTATATATGTTGTGGGCTCGCGAAACTATGGCTACACCTTC. It specifies CASSIYVVGSRNYGYTF.

This chain uses TRBV5-6 with TRBJ2-1; no definite D call. With 1 base removed from V and 0 bases from J, the gap between germline ends came to 11 bases. Germline lookup yields CDR1 SGHDT and CDR2 YYEEEE. The CDR3 totals 16 residues. This CDR3 is CASSLSLWSSYNEQFF. DNA of the CDR3: TGTGCCAGCAGCTTGTCGCTGTGGAGCTCCTACAATGAGCAGTTCTTC.

This clone has more than one count but fewer than ten. The chain joins TRBV28 to TRBJ1-6; 8 positions agree with TRBD1. Looked up from germline, CDR1 is MDHEN and CDR2 is SYDVKM. The CDR3 spans 14 residues. The V segment lost 3 bases and the J segment 5 bases; nucleotides outside the gene matches: 0. In DNA form, the CDR3 reads TGTGCCAGCAGTTTGGGACAGGATAATTCACCCCTCCACTTT. Translation: CASSLGQDNSPLHF.

The chain employs TRBV30 and TRBJ1-1, with D perhaps TRBD1 (6 bases). Germline CDR1 is GTSNPN and CDR2 is SVGIG (reference sequence). Trimming pared 0 bases from V and 4 bases from J, leaving 12 bases between. The CDR3 has 14 residues. The CDR3 loop reads CAWSVKGGGTEAFF. The DNA for the CDR3 is TGTGCCTGGAGTGTCAAGGGGGGGGGCACTGAAGCTTTCTTT.

This chain joins TRBV2 and TRBJ1-1; D gene ambiguous. The CDR3 contains 14 residues. Germline CDR1 SNHLY, CDR2 FYNNEI. Trimming removed 5 bases from V and 0 bases from J, with 10 bases in between. The CDR3 here is CASSLLGVNTEAFF. The CDR3 nucleotides are TGTGCCAGCAGTCTATTAGGAGTGAACACTGAAGCTTTCTTT. Full variable domain (outside the CDR3, taken from reference TRBV2 and TRBJ1-1): EPEVTQTPSHQVTQMGQEVILRCVPISNHLYFYWYRQILGQKVEFLVSFYNNEISEKSEIFDDQFSVERPDGSNFTLKIRSTKLEDSAMYFCASSLLGVNTEAFFGQGTRLTVV.

V is TRBV12-2 and J is TRBJ1-5. TRBV12-2 is listed as a pseudogene. The CDR3 consists of 17 residues. In nucleotides, the CDR3 is TGTGCAAGTCGCTCAGGTCAAAAAGCAAACCGAGGGCAGCCCCAGCATTTT. Translated: CASRSGQKANRGQPQHF.

This clone turned up a few times. This rearrangement joins TRBV28 to TRBJ2-7; no firm D call. Germline-derived CDR1 and CDR2 are MDHEN and SYDVKM. V lost 3 bases and J 5 bases, leaving 11 bases between the germline ends. This CDR3 region has 13 residues. The CDR3: CASSLAAKDEQYF. The CDR3 nucleotides are TGTGCCAGCAGTTTGGCTGCCAAGGACGAGCAGTACTTC.

This clone was observed a handful of times. The chain employs TRBV13 and TRBJ2-7, with 8 bases matching TRBD1. There are 13 residues in the CDR3. V lost 1 base and J lost 6; bases outside the gene matches: 2. CDR1 is PRHDT, CDR2 FYEKMQ, per germline (reference sequence). CDR3 DNA sequence: TGTGCCAGCAGCTTAGTGACAGGGGTCGAGCAGTACTTC. Translated, it gives CASSLVTGVEQYF.

This clone is labeled as medium-sized (0.01 to 0.1%). The chain joins TRBV18 to TRBJ2-5; tentatively, D is TRBD1 (5 bases). The length of the CDR3 is 14 residues. Germline V gene lookup returns CDR1 KGHSH and CDR2 LQKENI. With 2 bases removed from V and 4 bases from J, the gap between germline ends came to 11 bases. Here the CDR3 reads CASSPENDRETQYF. The CDR3 DNA reads TGTGCCAGCTCACCAGAGAACGACAGAGAGACCCAGTACTTC.

The chain couples TRBV11-3 to TRBJ2-7; D is possibly TRBD2 (5 bases). CDR3 length equals 15 residues. The germline V gene has CDR1 SGHNT and CDR2 YENEEA. The V gene lost 0 bases and the J gene lost 5 bases, with 14 bases spanning the gap. CDR3 protein: CASSLEGSRADEQYF. The CDR3 DNA reads TGTGCCAGCAGCTTAGAAGGGAGTCGAGCGGACGAGCAGTACTTC.

This clone was seen a few times. The chain joins TRBV4-3 to TRBJ2-7; tentatively, D is TRBD1 (5 bases). The CDR3 is 16 residues long. Trimming removed 1 base at V and 3 bases at J, with 16 bases between. Germline V gene data show CDR1 as LGHNA and CDR2 as YSLEER. Here the CDR3 DNA reads TGCGCCAGCAGCCAAGTTGCAGGGCAAATTTTCTACGAGCAGTACTTC. Translated: CASSQVAGQIFYEQYF.

This rearrangement joins TRBV7-2 to TRBJ1-1; TRBD1 aligns across 9 bases. Germline V lookup: CDR1 SGHTA, CDR2 FQGNSA. The CDR3 has 14 amino acids. With 6 bases clipped from V and 11 bases from J, the junction kept 13 bases outside the gene matches. The CDR3 sequence is CASRAQGAQMVAFF. DNA for the CDR3: TGTGCCAGCAGGGCACAGGGGGCGCAGATGGTGGCTTTCTTT.

In its sample, this clone was seen once. The V and J genes are TRBV18 and TRBJ2-7; TRBD1 matches at 7 bases. Germline V lookup: CDR1 KGHSH, CDR2 LQKENI. The V and J ends lost 3 bases and 3 bases, in that order; junction bases with no gene match: 2. The length of the CDR3 is 13 residues. In DNA form, the CDR3 reads TGTGCCAGCTCACCGGGACAGCTCTACGAGCAGTACTTC. Amino acids: CASSPGQLYEQYF.

This chain joins TRBV6-6 and TRBJ1-1; D might be TRBD1 (5 bases). Germline CDR1 reads MNHNY; CDR2 reads SVGAGI (reference sequence). Deletions cut 0 bases from V and 4 bases from J, with 9 bases between. The CDR3 contains 14 residues. The DNA for the CDR3 is TGTGCCAGCAGTTACTCCGAGAGGGGCACTGAAGCTTTCTTT. It is translated as CASSYSERGTEAFF.

This chain connects TRBV27 to TRBJ2-3; 13 bases map to TRBD2. With 4 bases clipped from V and 9 bases from J, the junction kept 7 bases outside the gene matches. From germline, CDR1 is MNHEY and CDR2 SMNVEV (reference sequence). This CDR3 is built from 15 residues. The CDR3 loop reads CASSSRTSGGTTQYF. CDR3 bases: TGTGCCAGCAGTTCCCGGACTAGCGGGGGCACCACGCAGTATTTT.

The chain is built from TRBV11-3 and TRBJ2-1, with TRBD2 matching over 9 bases. The CDR3 loop spans 18 amino acids. CDR1 is SGHNT, CDR2 YENEEA, per germline. The trim removed 1 base at V and 0 bases at J, leaving 7 bases unmatched. The CDR3 region has the DNA TGTGCCAGCAGCTTAGGAGCAGCGGGGGGCAGCTCCTACAATGAGCAGTTCTTC. Its translation is CASSLGAAGGSSYNEQFF. Full variable domain (remainder filled in from reference TRBV11-3 and TRBJ2-1): EAGVVQSPRYKIIEKKQPVAFWCNPISGHNTLYWYLQNLGQGPELLIRYENEEAVDDSQLPKDRFSAERLKGVDSTLKIQPAELGDSAVYLCASSLGAAGGSSYNEQFFGPGTRLTVL.

V gene TRBV6-6 combines with J gene TRBJ2-3; D uncertain. V was cut by 5 bases and J by 1 base, with 16 bases left in between. The CDR3 has 16 amino acids. Germline V lookup: CDR1 MNHNY, CDR2 SVGAGI (reference sequence). For the CDR3, the DNA is TGTGCCAGCAGTCCTACACTAATCCTTGGCACAGATACGCAGTATTTT. It translates to CASSPTLILGTDTQYF.

The CDR3 DNA sequence: TGTGCCAGCAGCTTAGGGGTGGAGACCCAGTACTTC. Translating it yields CASSLGVETQYF. This chain links TRBV7-7 with TRBJ2-5; D uncertain. V was trimmed by 1 base and J by 5 bases, leaving 5 bases between them. Germline-derived CDR1 and CDR2 are SSHAT and FNYEAQ (reference sequence). CDR3 size: 12 residues.